This TCR beta chain stems from a study of cytomegalovirus exposure and HLA in healthy donors. About the research overall: Roughly 170 million T cells yielded approximately 110 million unique TCR beta sequences in earlier analysis. Approximately 81% of 350 to 400 genotyped donors fell in the Caucasian-associated ancestry cluster.

A multiplex PCR was run with 60 Vbeta primers and 13 Jbeta primers. Repertoires were generated with immunoSEQ multiplex PCR, while TCRdb's copy carries only in-frame clones and drops some. The sample shows approximately 170,000 clones, almost 75% of them seen only once. Whole-study findings and limits: Analysis was carried out at a later point, and it linked a missense DCLRE1C variant to TCR beta V- and J-gene trimming. Available immune exposure information was restricted to CMV serostatus only.

Concerning this clone: The antigen remains unidentified.

V lost 3 bases, J lost 3 bases, and 11 bases lay in between. CDR1 and CDR2 from the germline V gene are LNHNV and YYDKDF (reference sequence). The CDR3 has 14 amino acids. The receptor's source is a woman aged 30 to 39 in good health and CMV-seropositive. Sequenced material: PBMCs. J is TRBJ2-5 and V is TRBV15, with D unresolved. CDR3 nucleotide sequence: TGTGCCACCAGCAGCCCTGAGGTTGAAGAGACCCAGTACTTC. It translates to CATSSPEVEETQYF.